The following is a T cell receptor beta chain sequence with its context. The authors reverse transcribed roughly 0.5 to 1 ug RNA with random hexamers. TCRdb processed the immunoSEQ multiplex PCR reads anew with MiXCR; each CDR3 protein has one entry. This sample carries roughly 200,000 distinct CDR3 sequences, approximately 96% of them seen once, and the ten largest clones take about 0.093%. These data come from a study of CD8 T cells in Susac syndrome. Sequencing of TCR beta was performed on blood CD8+ T cells and on blood CD4+ T cells. Negative isolation yielded the CD8+ and CD4+ T cells, while FACS enriched the TEMRA cells. V lost 5 bases to trimming and J lost 2 bases, with 15 bases between them. This CDR3 has 15 amino acids.

Sequences were obtained from CD4+ T cells from PBMCs. The sequence came from a human donor with multiple sclerosis. This chain uses TRBV12-3 or TRBV12-4 with TRBJ1-1; weak D call: TRBD1 (6 bases). The CDR3 nucleotides are TGTGCCAGCAGTCTTACAGGGATTTTCAACACTGAAGCTTTCTTT. Translation: CASSLTGIFNTEAFF.